A single sample gave rise to the 32 T cell receptor beta chains below, sequenced in a study of T cell changes during pregnancy in multiple sclerosis. Sequenced by immunoSEQ multiplex PCR; TCRdb stores in-frame clones only, minus some. The sample lists some 77,000 clones; approximately 91% were seen once. The sample was peripheral blood, taken before pregnancy. These receptors were collected from a female donor with multiple sclerosis, enrolled in a pregnancy study.

This sequence joins TRBV10-1 and TRBJ2-3; D may be TRBD1 (6 bases). V was shortened by 4 bases and J by 8 bases, with 16 bases between the two germline ends. Germline V gene data show CDR1 as WNHNN and CDR2 as SYGVQD (reference sequence). The CDR3 runs 14 residues. The CDR3 coding sequence is TGCGCCAGCAGTGCCGGGACATCGAGCTCTACGCAGTATTTT. Amino acid sequence: CASSAGTSSSTQYF.

V gene TRBV7-2 combines with J gene TRBJ2-7, with 7 positions matching TRBD1. CDR1 and CDR2 (germline): SGHTA, FQGNSA. The CDR3 runs 13 residues. V was pared by 5 bases and J by 3 bases, with 4 bases of the junction left unmatched. The CDR3 loop reads CASSITGVYEQYF. CDR3 sequence (DNA): TGTGCCAGCAGCATCACAGGGGTCTACGAGCAGTACTTC.

The chain combines TRBV5-1 with TRBJ2-1; TRBD2 aligns across 13 bases. V dropped 2 bases and J dropped 6; count of bases not matched to a gene: 5. Germline loops: CDR1 SGHRS, CDR2 YFSETQ. The CDR3 length is 16 residues. CDR3 nucleotides: TGCGCCAGCAGCTTACTAGCGGGGGGGCATAGCAATGAGCAGTTCTTC. Translated: CASSLLAGGHSNEQFF.

This rearrangement joins TRBV7-2 to TRBJ1-6; 8 bases match TRBD1. Germline lookup yields CDR1 SGHTA and CDR2 FQGNSA. The length of the CDR3 is 18 residues. V trimming: 5 bases; J trimming: 0 bases; junction bases outside the gene matches: 9. DNA for the CDR3: TGTGCCAGCAGCCGCCGGACAGGGATGAGCTCCTATAATTCACCCCTCCACTTT. As protein: CASSRRTGMSSYNSPLHF. Using reference TRBV7-2 and TRBJ1-6 for the parts outside the CDR3, the full variable domain is GAGVSQSPSNKVTEKGKDVELRCDPISGHTALYWYRQSLGQGLEFLIYFQGNSAPDKSGLPSDRFSAERTGGSVSTLTIQRTQQEDSAVYLCASSRRTGMSSYNSPLHFGNGTRLTVT.

V usage is TRBV11-1 and J usage is TRBJ1-2; D ambiguous. V lost 5 bases, J lost 7 bases, and 8 bases lay in between. CDR1 and CDR2 (germline): SGHAT, FQDESV (reference sequence). This CDR3 comprises 11 residues. The CDR3, as DNA: TGTGCCAGCAGCCGCCCGGGTGGCTACACCTTC. This translates into CASSRPGGYTF.

V is TRBV2 and J is TRBJ2-7; D is possibly TRBD1 (6 bases). Germline V lookup: CDR1 SNHLY, CDR2 FYNNEI. V lost 6 bases to trimming and J lost 2 bases, with 17 bases between them. This CDR3 is built from 15 residues. The CDR3 bases are TGTGCCAGCAGCACTCTCACAGGGCCCCCCTACGAGCAGTACTTC. Protein: CASSTLTGPPYEQYF.

The CDR3 region has the DNA TGCGCCAGTGCCCGGGGAGGAAATAATTCACCCCTCCACTTT. Its protein product is CASARGGNNSPLHF. The chain carries TRBV4-1 and TRBJ1-6; D is undetermined. V lost 9 bases, J lost 5 bases, and 14 bases lay in between. The CDR3 contains 14 residues. The V gene's germline CDR1 is MGHRA and CDR2 YSYEKL.

The chain couples TRBV4-1 to TRBJ1-5, with TRBD1 identical over 7 bases. Per the germline V gene, CDR1 is MGHRA and CDR2 is YSYEKL. There are 16 residues in the CDR3. The trim removed 8 bases at V and 0 bases at J, leaving 10 bases unmatched. CDR3 coding DNA: TGCGCCAGCCAGCTCCGGGACAGTTATAGCAATCAGCCCCAGCATTTT. Translation: CASQLRDSYSNQPQHF.

The J gene is TRBJ1-2, the V gene TRBV18; 7 positions match TRBD1. The CDR3 has 13 amino acids. V was clipped by 2 bases and J by 8 bases; unmatched bases: 5. Germline assignment: CDR1 KGHSH and CDR2 LQKENI. The CDR3 nucleotides are TGTGCCAGCTCACCAACAGGGGTAGGAGGCTACACCTTC. This encodes CASSPTGVGGYTF.

This chain links TRBV19 with TRBJ1-2; 7 bases align to TRBD1. The CDR3 consists of 16 residues. V dropped 6 bases and J dropped 5; count of bases not matched to a gene: 15. Germline CDR1 is LNHDA and CDR2 is SQIVND (reference sequence). The CDR3, as DNA: TGTGCCAGTAGCAGGGACAGTCTCGTAGTCCCTTATGGCTACACCTTC. Its translation: CASSRDSLVVPYGYTF.

CDR3 sequence reads: CASSVGLAASGELFF. CDR3 in DNA: TGTGCCAGCAGCGTGGGACTAGCCGCGTCCGGGGAGCTGTTTTTT. The chain uses TRBV9 and TRBJ2-2; 9 nucleotides align to TRBD2. Germline lookup yields CDR1 SGDLS and CDR2 YYNGEE. The CDR3 spans 15 residues. The J segment lost 6 bases and the V segment lost 2 bases, leaving 5 bases of the junction unmatched.

The DNA of the CDR3 is TGTGCCAGCAGCTTACAGCGGGATCGGGGCGAGCAGTACTTC. Its translation is CASSLQRDRGEQYF. The genes are TRBV11-2 and TRBJ2-7; 7 bases match TRBD2. The CDR3 covers 14 residues. Per the germline V gene, CDR1 is SGHAT and CDR2 is FQNNGV. Losses at the gene ends were 2 bases for V and 6 bases for J; bases not matched to a gene: 7. The entire variable domain, with the rest obtained from reference TRBV11-2 and TRBJ2-7, is as follows: EAGVAQSPRYKIIEKRQSVAFWCNPISGHATLYWYQQILGQGPKLLIQFQNNGVVDDSQLPKDRFSAERLKGVDSTLKIQPAKLEDSAVYLCASSLQRDRGEQYFGPGTRLTVT.

The gene calls are TRBV4-1 and TRBJ2-7; TRBD1 might be the D (5 bases). The CDR3 is 17 residues long. Germline values: CDR1 MGHRA, CDR2 YSYEKL. With 2 bases removed from V and 5 bases from J, the gap between germline ends came to 22 bases. The CDR3 is CASSQIPETARADEQYF. The CDR3 DNA follows: TGCGCCAGCAGCCAAATCCCCGAAACGGCCAGGGCAGACGAGCAGTACTTC.

The V gene is TRBV29-1, the J gene TRBJ2-2, with TRBD2 identical over 11 bases. The J segment lost 6 bases and the V segment lost 4 bases, leaving 1 base of the junction unmatched. The CDR3 spans 13 residues. CDR1 and CDR2 (germline): SQVTM, ANQGSEA. CDR3 nucleotides: TGCAGCGTTGTACTAGCGGGGGCCGGGGAGCTGTTTTTT. It is translated as CSVVLAGAGELFF.

A word on this clone: Other DNA sequences in the sample encode the same CDR3. The chain links TRBV9 to TRBJ2-2, with 7 positions matching TRBD2. This CDR3 region has 16 residues. CDR1 SGDLS and CDR2 YYNGEE come from the germline V gene. Trimming at V came to 0 bases and at J to 3 bases, leaving 5 bases not matched to a gene. DNA of the CDR3: TGTGCCAGCAGCGTAGGGGGAGGGTACGACACCGGGGAGCTGTTTTTT. Residues: CASSVGGGYDTGELFF. Full variable domain (rest looked up from reference TRBV9 and TRBJ2-2): DSGVTQTPKHLITATGQRVTLRCSPRSGDLSVYWYQQSLDQGLQFLIQYYNGEERAKGNILERFSAQQFPDLHSELNLSSLELGDSALYFCASSVGGGYDTGELFFGEGSRLTVL.

This sequence joins TRBV18 and TRBJ1-6; TRBD1 agrees at 7 bases. With V trimmed by 0 bases and J by 7 bases, 3 bases remained unmatched. Germline-derived CDR1 and CDR2 are KGHSH and LQKENI. The CDR3 is 15 amino acids. DNA for the CDR3: TGTGCCAGCTCACCACCAGGGACAGAGAATTCACCCCTCCACTTT. It translates to CASSPPGTENSPLHF.

The V and J genes are TRBV4-3 and TRBJ2-2; maybe TRBD2 (7 bases). The CDR3 sequence is 15 residues long. Deletions cut 0 bases from V and 7 bases from J, with 12 bases between. In germline, CDR1 is LGHNA, CDR2 YSLEER. Written as DNA, the CDR3 is TGCGCCAGCAGCCAAGAGTACAGGGAGGGCGGGGAGCTGTTTTTT. Its protein product is CASSQEYREGGELFF.

V is TRBV7-2 and J is TRBJ1-5; possible D gene TRBD1, 5 bases. This CDR3 spans 13 amino acids. Germline values: CDR1 SGHTA, CDR2 FQGNSA. V was clipped by 7 bases and J by 6 bases, with 13 bases between them. The CDR3 here is CASTRQGTQPQHF. In DNA form, the CDR3 reads TGTGCCAGCACTCGGCAGGGCACTCAGCCCCAGCATTTT.

The rearrangement links TRBV28 to TRBJ2-3, with 11 bases that match TRBD2. There are 15 residues in the CDR3. CDR1 is MDHEN and CDR2 is SYDVKM in the germline V gene. V shed 5 bases, J shed 0 bases, and the junction held 1 base outside the gene matches. The CDR3 region is CASSRLAGSTDTQYF. Here the CDR3 DNA reads TGTGCCAGCAGTCGACTAGCGGGGAGCACAGATACGCAGTATTTT. Together with reference TRBV28 and TRBJ2-3, the CDR3 gives the full variable domain: DVKVTQSSRYLVKRTGEKVFLECVQDMDHENMFWYRQDPGLGLRLIYFSYDVKMKEKGDIPEGYSVSREKKERFSLILESASTNQTSMYLCASSRLAGSTDTQYFGPGTRLTVL.

The chain employs TRBV4-1 and TRBJ2-5, with 11 nucleotides matching TRBD1. The CDR3 contains 18 residues. Looked up from germline, CDR1 is MGHRA and CDR2 is YSYEKL. The V gene end was trimmed by 2 bases and the J gene end by 3 bases; junction bases not matched to a gene: 11. The CDR3 DNA sequence: TGCGCCAGCAGCCAACGGTTCCCGGGACAGGGGGTTGAAGAGACCCAGTACTTC. Translated: CASSQRFPGQGVEETQYF.

This chain links TRBV18 with TRBJ2-7; D is ambiguous. Trimming cost V 3 bases and J 7 bases, with 19 bases left between them. CDR1 and CDR2 (germline): KGHSH, LQKENI. There are 15 residues in the CDR3. DNA of the CDR3: TGTGCCAGCTCACCGCCGAGTCCCGCTGAGAGAGAGCAGTACTTC. This gives the protein CASSPPSPAEREQYF. Combining the CDR3 with reference TRBV18 and TRBJ2-7 gives the whole variable domain NAGVMQNPRHLVRRRGQEARLRCSPMKGHSHVYWYRQLPEEGLKFMVYLQKENIIDESGMPKERFSAEFPKEGPSILRIQQVVRGDSAAYFCASSPPSPAEREQYFGPGTRLTVT.

The chain is built from TRBV5-1 and TRBJ2-5; maybe TRBD2 (5 bases). Germline V gives CDR1 SGHRS, CDR2 YFSETQ. The V and J ends lost 7 bases and 2 bases respectively, with 6 bases between them. This CDR3 comprises 11 residues. The CDR3 coding sequence is TGCGCCAGCGGGAGACAAGAGACCCAGTACTTC. Amino acids: CASGRQETQYF.

This sequence joins TRBV9 and TRBJ1-3; possible D gene TRBD1, 5 bases. In germline, CDR1 is SGDLS, CDR2 YYNGEE. The CDR3 spans 14 residues. Trimming cost V 4 bases and J 4 bases, with 12 bases left between them. CDR3 loop: CASSPRGTGNTIYF. DNA for the CDR3: TGTGCCAGCAGCCCAAGGGGAACAGGAAACACCATATATTTT.

The V and J genes are TRBV18 and TRBJ2-7; TRBD2 aligns across 10 bases. Germline values: CDR1 KGHSH, CDR2 LQKENI. The CDR3 contains 15 residues. V dropped 6 bases and J dropped 2; count of bases not matched to a gene: 7. CDR3 coding DNA: TGTGCCAGCTCGCGACCCGGGACTAGCGCCTACGAGCAGTACTTC. It encodes CASSRPGTSAYEQYF.

This clone appeared a few times. The chain carries TRBV29-1 and TRBJ1-1; D is ambiguous. This CDR3 spans 11 amino acids. V was clipped by 4 bases and J by 1 base, with 4 bases between them. The V gene's germline CDR1 is SQVTM and CDR2 ANQGSEA. CDR3 loop: CSVVRNTEAFF. Written as DNA, the CDR3 is TGCAGCGTTGTTAGGAACACTGAAGCTTTCTTT.

The rearrangement uses TRBV6-4 and TRBJ2-1, with 10 bases identical to TRBD1. Unmatched junction bases numbered 0, after V lost 0 bases and J lost 4 bases. The germline V gene has CDR1 MRHNA and CDR2 SNTAGT. The length of the CDR3 is 15 residues. CDR3 sequence: CASSDSGQGYNEQFF. The CDR3, as DNA: TGTGCCAGCAGTGACTCGGGACAGGGGTACAATGAGCAGTTCTTC.

The chain joins TRBV11-2 to TRBJ2-3, with a weak D call TRBD2 (6 bases). The length of the CDR3 is 15 residues. CDR1 is SGHAT and CDR2 is FQNNGV in the germline V gene. The V end lost 3 bases, the J end lost 2 bases, and 12 bases lay between the germline ends. CDR3 nucleotides: TGTGCCAGCAGCTTCCTTAGCGGCTACACAGATACGCAGTATTTT. Translated: CASSFLSGYTDTQYF.

V and J are TRBV7-3 and TRBJ1-1, with D hard to call. This CDR3 has 18 amino acids. Germline values: CDR1 SGHTA, CDR2 FQGTGA. V dropped 0 bases and J dropped 1 base, with 18 bases sitting between them. CDR3 nucleotide sequence: TGTGCCAGCAGCTTAACCCCCTTCGACATTTTGAGGAACACTGAAGCTTTCTTT. This gives the protein CASSLTPFDILRNTEAFF.

The chain combines TRBV7-9 with TRBJ2-7; D ambiguous. The V gene's germline CDR1 is SEHNR and CDR2 FQNEAQ (reference sequence). Trimming took off 2 bases at V and 1 base at J, with 3 bases between the two ends. This CDR3 has 12 residues. The DNA for the CDR3 is TGTGCCAGCAGCTTATCTTCCTACGAGCAGTACTTC. It specifies CASSLSSYEQYF.

This chain links TRBV11-1 with TRBJ2-1; TRBD1 is a possible D gene (5 bases). CDR3 length: 14 residues. The ends were cut back, 2 bases at V and 9 bases at J, with 14 bases in the middle. Germline V gene data show CDR1 as SGHAT and CDR2 as FQDESV (reference sequence). The DNA of the CDR3 is TGTGCCAGCAGCTTATTGGGCAGGGCAAGTGAGCAGTTCTTC. It specifies CASSLLGRASEQFF.

The V gene is TRBV7-9, the J gene TRBJ2-7; D possibly corresponds to TRBD2 (6 bases). Trimming shortened V by 5 bases and J by 1 base, and 18 bases separated the two germline ends. The length of the CDR3 is 16 residues. In germline, CDR1 is SEHNR, CDR2 FQNEAQ (reference sequence). CDR3 nucleotides: TGTGCCAGCAGCCCCGGACCAGCCGGGAGTTCCTACGAGCAGTACTTC. It translates to CASSPGPAGSSYEQYF.

This clone was seen once. This chain connects TRBV4-2 to TRBJ2-5, with 11 bases fitting TRBD1. V lost 3 bases and J lost 4; bases outside the gene matches: 7. CDR3 length: 16 residues. CDR1 and CDR2 (germline): LGHNA, YNFKEQ. The CDR3 DNA reads TGTGCCAGCAGCCATCAACGGACAGGGGGCGCAGAGACCCAGTACTTC. Encoded protein: CASSHQRTGGAETQYF.